This T cell receptor (beta chain) was captured by sequencing in a study of cytomegalovirus exposure and HLA in healthy donors. Primers for the PCR totalled 60 Vbeta and 13 Jbeta. Repertoires were generated with immunoSEQ multiplex PCR, while TCRdb's copy carries only in-frame clones and drops some. The sample carries 200,000 or so clones, about 77% recorded once. Germline-derived CDR1 and CDR2 are MNHNS and SASEGT. J was trimmed by 6 bases and V by 11 bases; bases with no gene match: 13. The CDR3 has 14 residues. This clonotype originated in a woman in her twenties or thirties in good health and CMV-seropositive. Sequencing was carried out using PBMCs. This chain connects TRBV6-1 to TRBJ1-5, with 7 bases matching TRBD1. CDR3 loop: CAGNRGTEAQPQHF. The DNA for the CDR3 is TGTGCCGGAAACAGGGGCACGGAGGCTCAGCCCCAGCATTTT.